This T cell receptor beta chain was sequenced during a study of CD8+CD57+ T cells in acquired aplastic anemia. Findings of the study overall: Almost 30 sequences, all CD8+ CDR3, were shared between patients and controls.

Sequencing was done on patients that had shown CD8+CD57+ cell expansion by flow cytometry. CDR3 and TCR beta VDJ profiling relied on genomic DNA as the template. TCRdb recomputed calls from the reads with MiXCR, one row per CDR3 protein. The sample lists about 180,000 distinct CDR3 sequences; 48% were seen once. Turning to this clonotype: The target antigen is unknown.

Germline loops: CDR1 SGHRS, CDR2 YFSETQ. CDR3 length equals 13 residues. Deletions cut 4 bases from V and 5 bases from J, with 12 bases between. The sample taken for sequencing was sorted CD4+, CD8+, or CD8+CD57+ T cells (not recorded which) from PBMCs. The gene calls are TRBV5-1 and TRBJ1-2, with a weak D call TRBD1 (6 bases). The clonotype was recovered from a human donor with aplastic anemia. CDR3 DNA sequence: TGCGCCAGCAGCCCCGGGACATCTTATGGCTACACCTTC. Amino acid sequence: CASSPGTSYGYTF.